These 15 T cell receptor beta chains originate from one sample sequenced in a study of cytomegalovirus exposure and HLA in healthy donors. This PCR relied on a set of 60 Vbeta primers and 13 Jbeta primers. TCRdb keeps only in-frame clones here, not all; method: immunoSEQ multiplex PCR. Of 100,000 to 120,000 clones in the sample, about 80% are singletons; the top ten hold around 3%. The material sequenced was PBMCs. The receptors shown here come from a woman aged 60-70 years in good health and CMV-seropositive.

The chain combines TRBV7-9 with TRBJ1-2; D gene uncertain. Germline-derived CDR1 and CDR2 are SEHNR and FQNEAQ (reference sequence). V lost 6 bases, J lost 5 bases, and 7 bases lay in between. CDR3 length equals 11 residues. CDR3 loop: CASSPQYGYTF. For the CDR3, the DNA is TGTGCCAGCAGTCCCCAATATGGCTACACCTTC.

The CDR3, as DNA: TGTGCCAGCAGCTTAGATCAGGGAACCTACAATGAGCAGTTCTTC. This encodes CASSLDQGTYNEQFF. The rearrangement links TRBV11-3 to TRBJ2-1; D might be TRBD1 (5 bases). Trimming left V 0 bases short and J 2 bases short, with 8 bases between. The CDR3 contains 15 residues. CDR1 and CDR2 from the germline V gene are SGHNT and YENEEA.

The chain is built from TRBV27 and TRBJ1-5; D unresolved. The germline V gene encodes CDR1 MNHEY and CDR2 SMNVEV (reference sequence). Deletions cut 2 bases from V and 2 bases from J, with 7 bases between. This CDR3 comprises 14 residues. The CDR3 spells CASSLKVGNQPQHF. Here the CDR3 DNA reads TGTGCCAGCAGTTTAAAAGTAGGCAATCAGCCCCAGCATTTT.

This clone has just a few counts. This chain uses TRBV6-6 with TRBJ1-3; D not certain. Between the trimmed V and J ends, which lost 0 bases and 4 bases, there was a span of 13 bases. The CDR3 is made up of 16 amino acids. Germline values: CDR1 MNHNY, CDR2 SVGAGI (reference sequence). The CDR3 sequence: CASSYSNAAVGNTIYF. Here the CDR3 DNA reads TGTGCCAGCAGTTACTCGAACGCGGCGGTAGGAAACACCATATATTTT.

The rearrangement links TRBV11-1 to TRBJ2-7, with 7 positions matching TRBD2. The CDR3 runs 14 residues. V lost 1 base to trimming and J lost 4 bases; unmatched junction nucleotides: 4. The germline CDR1 and CDR2 sequences are SGHAT and FQDESV (reference sequence). CDR3 sequence (DNA): TGTGCCAGCAGCTTAGGCGGGACTATTTACGAGCAGTACTTC. The encoded protein is CASSLGGTIYEQYF. The variable domain in full, completed from reference TRBV11-1 and TRBJ2-7, reads EAEVAQSPRYKITEKSQAVAFWCDPISGHATLYWYRQILGQGPELLVQFQDESVVDDSQLPKDRFSAERLKGVDSTLKIQPAELGDSAMYLCASSLGGTIYEQYFGPGTRLTVT.

This clone was detected once. The junction differs from germline at one of its ends, possibly a read error. V is TRBV5-4 and J is TRBJ2-2; TRBD2 matches at 8 bases. Germline CDR1 SGHNT, CDR2 YYREEE (reference sequence). The length of the CDR3 is 16 residues. The CDR3 nucleotides are TGTGCCGGCAGCTTATCAGCGGGGGCGAACACCGGGGAGCTGTTTTTT. It specifies CAGSLSAGANTGELFF.

The rearrangement joins TRBV10-2 to TRBJ2-1; D remains ambiguous. Per germline, CDR1 WSHSY and CDR2 SAAADI. CDR3 length equals 12 residues. V was shortened by 8 bases and J by 4 bases, with 9 bases between the two germline ends. The CDR3 is CASVVGYNEQFF. DNA of the CDR3: TGCGCCAGCGTAGTCGGGTACAATGAGCAGTTCTTC.

The chain carries TRBV2 and TRBJ1-1, with a tentative D call TRBD1 (5 bases). Trimming removed 6 bases from V and 10 bases from J, with 18 bases in between. The length of the CDR3 is 13 residues. Germline V gene lookup returns CDR1 SNHLY and CDR2 FYNNEI. The CDR3 sequence is CASSGTAGGGAFF. DNA for the CDR3: TGTGCCAGCAGCGGGACCGCGGGAGGAGGAGCTTTCTTT.

CDR3 DNA: TGTGCCAGTAGTAGCGCGGGGACTAGCGGGATCTACGAGCAGTACTTC. Its protein product is CASSSAGTSGIYEQYF. This sequence joins TRBV19 and TRBJ2-7; 13 nucleotides align to TRBD2. V dropped 4 bases and J dropped 3; count of bases not matched to a gene: 6. Per the germline V gene, CDR1 is LNHDA and CDR2 is SQIVND (reference sequence). CDR3 length equals 16 residues.

The chain links TRBV27 to TRBJ1-1, with unresolved D. The V end lost 2 bases, the J end lost 7 bases, and 11 bases lay between the germline ends. Germline CDR1 reads MNHEY; CDR2 reads SMNVEV (reference sequence). The CDR3 consists of 13 residues. CDR3 loop: CASSLREIGEAFF. The CDR3 DNA is TGTGCCAGCAGTTTACGGGAGATTGGTGAAGCTTTCTTT.

This chain connects TRBV18 to TRBJ2-2, with 8 positions matching TRBD1. V shed 4 bases, J shed 5 bases, and the junction held 6 bases outside the gene matches. The CDR3 spans 15 residues. The germline CDR1 and CDR2 sequences are KGHSH and LQKENI. The CDR3 nucleotides read TGTGCCAGCTCACTCCCGACAGGGGTAACCGGGGAGCTGTTTTTT. It is translated as CASSLPTGVTGELFF.

The table lists this clone with a few counts. The chain combines TRBV9 with TRBJ1-1; a possible D gene is TRBD1 (6 bases). Germline V CDR1 and CDR2: SGDLS, YYNGEE. The CDR3 has 15 residues. V dropped 0 bases and J dropped 0 bases, with 9 bases sitting between them. Here the CDR3 reads CASSVGDTVNTEAFF. The CDR3 nucleotides are TGTGCCAGCAGCGTAGGGGACACCGTGAACACTGAAGCTTTCTTT.

The chain employs TRBV18 and TRBJ2-1, with 10 bases identical to TRBD1. Trimming cost V 3 bases and J 12 bases; bases outside gene matches: 2. Looked up from germline, CDR1 is KGHSH and CDR2 is LQKENI. The CDR3 has 12 residues. CDR3 loop: CASSPGQGVQFF. The CDR3 coding sequence is TGTGCCAGCTCACCCGGACAGGGGGTGCAGTTCTTC.

The rearrangement joins TRBV5-5 to TRBJ2-5, with D maybe TRBD2 (6 bases). V lost 2 bases and J lost 4, with 18 bases in between. Germline CDR1 reads SGHKS; CDR2 reads YYEKEE (reference sequence). The CDR3 loop spans 16 amino acids. The CDR3 region is CASSFGLGDFGETQYF. The CDR3, as DNA: TGTGCCAGCAGCTTTGGTCTTGGGGACTTTGGAGAGACCCAGTACTTC.

In its sample, this clone was seen a few times. This chain connects TRBV4-2 to TRBJ1-3; D unclear. V lost 1 base to trimming and J lost 4 bases, with 8 bases between them. This CDR3 is built from 14 residues. Germline assignment: CDR1 LGHNA and CDR2 YNFKEQ. CDR3 loop: CASSQGDGGNTIYF. Written as DNA, the CDR3 is TGTGCCAGCAGCCAAGGCGACGGGGGAAACACCATATATTTT.